These T cell receptor beta chains were read from a single sample in a study of T cell repertoires in cytomegalovirus infection. TCRdb re-analysed the reads in MiXCR, keeping a single row per CDR3 protein. The sample shows 550,000 to 700,000 distinct CDR3 sequences, roughly 43% of them seen only once. Their antigens are not known. Sequences were derived from cultured PBMCs, sampled from culture after CMV antigen stimulation. Receptors were obtained from a human donor in good health (CMV status not recorded). Some clones in this sample may be carry-over from other donors' samples. The CDR3 runs from the conserved cysteine through the conserved F or W. A D gene is named only where the DNA matches it firmly. Clone size is shown for a subset of rows, as once, few, many or a class of expanded clone.

clone_size	d_call	v_call	j_call	cdr3_aa	cdr3_nt
-	-	TRBV7-2	TRBJ2-2	CASHSGRNTGELFF	TGTGCCAGCCACTCGGGACGGAACACCGGGGAGCTGTTTTTT
-	TRBD2	TRBV7-9	TRBJ2-7	CASSDYRGGRYEQYF	TGTGCCAGCAGCGACTACCGGGGGGGGCGATACGAGCAGTACTTC
-	TRBD1	TRBV5-6	TRBJ2-3	CASSPMTGGFTDTQYF	TGTGCCAGCAGCCCTATGACAGGGGGCTTCACAGATACGCAGTATTTT
-	-	TRBV12-3/TRBV12-4	TRBJ2-7	CASSPGPAVVQYF	TGTGCCAGCAGCCCGGGCCCAGCGGTTGTGCAGTACTTC
-	TRBD2	TRBV7-2	TRBJ2-2	CASSLLAGGAGELFF	TGTGCCAGCAGCTTATTAGCGGGGGGTGCCGGGGAGCTGTTTTTT
few	-	TRBV7-9	TRBJ2-7	CASSFPSGYEQYF	TGTGCCAGCAGCTTCCCGAGTGGATACGAGCAGTACTTC
-	TRBD1	TRBV27	TRBJ1-6	CASSLRVGQGRSSYNSPLHF	TGTGCCAGCAGTTTAAGGGTAGGACAGGGCCGAAGCTCCTATAATTCACCCCTCCACTTT
-	-	TRBV19	TRBJ1-5	CASSDRKNQPQHF	TGTGCCAGTAGCGACAGGAAAAATCAGCCCCAGCATTTT
-	-	TRBV2	TRBJ2-5	CASSEWGVGQETQYF	TGTGCCAGCAGTGAGTGGGGAGTAGGGCAAGAGACCCAGTACTTC
-	TRBD2	TRBV28	TRBJ2-5	CASSLWGGSGGAQETQYF	TGTGCCAGCAGTTTATGGGGTGGCAGCGGGGGGGCCCAAGAGACCCAGTACTTC
many	-	TRBV7-2	TRBJ1-2	CASSLAPLQGGLYGYTF	TGTGCCAGCAGCTTAGCTCCTTTACAGGGAGGCCTATATGGCTACACCTTC
-	-	TRBV7-2	TRBJ2-3	CASSSLVRGTDTQYF	TGTGCCAGCAGCTCCCTGGTTCGGGGCACAGATACGCAGTATTTT
-	TRBD2	TRBV5-1	TRBJ2-7	CASSPRGDHSYEQYF	TGCGCCAGCAGCCCCCGGGGGGACCACTCCTACGAGCAGTACTTC
few	-	TRBV7-2	TRBJ1-3	CASSLGRGNTIYF	TGTGCCAGCAGCTTAGGGCGGGGAAACACCATATATTTT
-	-	TRBV7-2	TRBJ2-7	CASSPRTVTYEQYF	TGTGCCAGCAGCCCCCGGACGGTAACCTACGAGCAGTACTTC
-	TRBD2	TRBV27	TRBJ2-7	CASRRTSGPYEQYF	TGTGCCAGCAGACGGACTAGCGGCCCCTACGAGCAGTACTTC
-	TRBD2	TRBV4-3	TRBJ2-5	CASSQDLQTGGETQYF	TGCGCCAGCAGTCAAGATCTGCAGACGGGAGGAGAGACCCAGTACTTC
-	-	TRBV5-4	TRBJ1-1	CASSLFQGGTEAFF	TGTGCCAGCAGCTTGTTCCAAGGGGGCACTGAAGCTTTCTTT
few	TRBD2	TRBV7-2	TRBJ2-2	CASSLGGGNTGELFF	TGTGCCAGCAGCTTAGGCGGGGGGAACACCGGGGAGCTGTTTTTT
-	TRBD1	TRBV20-1	TRBJ2-5	CSASRDSQETQYF	TGCAGTGCTAGCCGGGACAGCCAAGAGACCCAGTACTTC
few	-	TRBV29-1	TRBJ2-5	CSVVSNGGQQETQYF	TGCAGCGTTGTAAGTAACGGGGGACAGCAAGAGACCCAGTACTTC
-	-	TRBV28	TRBJ1-5	CASSSPGGTLVAQHF	TGTGCCAGCAGTTCCCCTGGAGGAACTCTTGTGGCCCAGCATTTT
-	TRBD1	TRBV4-2	TRBJ1-1	CASSHGDRAMNTEAFF	TGTGCCAGCAGCCACGGGGACAGGGCAATGAACACTGAAGCTTTCTTT
-	-	TRBV7-6	TRBJ1-1	CASSFGGEITEAFF	TGTGCCAGCAGCTTCGGGGGGGAGATCACTGAAGCTTTCTTT
few	TRBD2	TRBV20-1	TRBJ2-7	CSAKPGGRAYEQYF	TGCAGTGCTAAACCCGGAGGGAGGGCCTACGAGCAGTACTTC
-	-	TRBV18	TRBJ2-7	CASSRPGLFYEQYF	TGTGCCAGCAGCCGCCCGGGACTCTTCTACGAGCAGTACTTC
-	-	TRBV6-1	TRBJ1-1	CASSEGIVQGYTEAFF	TGTGCCAGCAGTGAAGGGATAGTGCAGGGATACACTGAAGCTTTCTTT
many	-	TRBV7-2	TRBJ1-5	CASSLAQGQPQHF	TGTGCCAGCAGCTTAGCGCAGGGCCAGCCCCAGCATTTT
few	-	TRBV7-2	TRBJ1-2	CASSLTWQAYGYTF	TGTGCCAGCAGCTTAACTTGGCAGGCCTATGGCTACACCTTC
few	TRBD2	TRBV7-8	TRBJ2-3	CASSSRLAGLRTDTQYF	TGTGCCAGCAGCTCGAGACTAGCGGGTCTCCGCACAGATACGCAGTATTTT
-	-	TRBV19	TRBJ1-1	CASNVPGMNTEAFF	TGTGCCAGTAATGTCCCGGGAATGAACACTGAAGCTTTCTTT
-	TRBD2	TRBV18	TRBJ2-1	CASSPTSGSLYNEQFF	TGTGCCAGCTCACCAACTAGCGGGAGCTTGTACAATGAGCAGTTCTTC
-	-	TRBV4-1	TRBJ1-5	CASSPRWGQPQHF	TGCGCCAGCAGCCCACGGTGGGGTCAGCCCCAGCATTTT
-	TRBD1	TRBV11-2	TRBJ2-4	CASSFTGGGWSKNIQYF	TGTGCCAGCAGCTTCACAGGGGGCGGTTGGTCCAAAAACATTCAGTACTTC
-	TRBD1	TRBV7-2	TRBJ2-1	CASSLEGQYYNEQFF	TGTGCCAGCAGCTTAGAGGGACAGTACTACAATGAGCAGTTCTTC
few	TRBD2	TRBV7-6	TRBJ2-3	CASSATSGAHGGTQYF	TGTGCCAGCAGCGCAACTAGCGGGGCCCACGGGGGGACGCAGTATTTT
few	TRBD2	TRBV5-4	TRBJ2-1	CASRERGGPYNEQFF	TGTGCCAGCAGGGAGCGGGGGGGACCCTACAATGAGCAGTTCTTC
-	-	TRBV20-1	TRBJ2-7	CSATQGGKIPHEQYF	TGCAGTGCAACGCAGGGAGGTAAAATTCCCCACGAGCAGTACTTC
many	TRBD1	TRBV7-8	TRBJ2-7	CASSSPRDRGRTYEQYF	TGTGCCAGCAGCTCTCCCCGGGACAGGGGTAGAACCTACGAGCAGTACTTC
-	TRBD2	TRBV20-1	TRBJ2-1	CSARDLARLAGGLSSYNEQFF	TGCAGTGCTAGAGATCTCGCGCGACTAGCGGGAGGCCTGAGCTCCTACAATGAGCAGTTCTTC
few	-	TRBV7-2	TRBJ2-1	CASAPSRASSYNEQFF	TGTGCCAGCGCCCCCAGCAGGGCAAGCTCCTACAATGAGCAGTTCTTC
few	TRBD1	TRBV12-3/TRBV12-4	TRBJ2-7	CASGAGTGSYEQYF	TGTGCCAGCGGAGCCGGGACAGGCTCCTACGAGCAGTACTTC
many	TRBD1	TRBV7-2	TRBJ1-6	CASSLGGGLYSPLHF	TGTGCCAGCAGCTTGGGAGGGGGCTTATATTCTCCCCTCCACTTT
few	-	TRBV2	TRBJ2-3	CASMMGLDTQYF	TGTGCCAGCATGATGGGACTAGATACGCAGTATTTT
-	TRBD2	TRBV7-2	TRBJ2-7	CASSLEGLAGYYEQYF	TGTGCCAGCAGCTTAGAGGGGTTAGCGGGATACTACGAGCAGTACTTC